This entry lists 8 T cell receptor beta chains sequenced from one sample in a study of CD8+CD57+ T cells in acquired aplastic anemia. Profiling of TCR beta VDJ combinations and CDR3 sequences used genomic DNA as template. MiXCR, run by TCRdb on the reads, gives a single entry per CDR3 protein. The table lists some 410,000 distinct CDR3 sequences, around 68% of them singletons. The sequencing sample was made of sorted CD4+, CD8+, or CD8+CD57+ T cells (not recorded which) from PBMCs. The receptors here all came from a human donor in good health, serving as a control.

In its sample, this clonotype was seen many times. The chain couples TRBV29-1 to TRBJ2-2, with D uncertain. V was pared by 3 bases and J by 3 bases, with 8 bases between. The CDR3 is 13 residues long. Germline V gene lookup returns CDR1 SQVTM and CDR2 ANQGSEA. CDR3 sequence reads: CSVDEKHTGELFF. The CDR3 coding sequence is TGCAGCGTTGACGAAAAACACACCGGGGAGCTGTTTTTT.

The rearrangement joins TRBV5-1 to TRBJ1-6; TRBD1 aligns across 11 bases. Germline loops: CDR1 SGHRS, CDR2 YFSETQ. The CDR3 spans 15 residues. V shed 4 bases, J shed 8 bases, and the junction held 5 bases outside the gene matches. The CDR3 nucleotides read TGCGCCAGCAGCATAGGACAGGGGGCTTATTCACCCCTCCACTTT. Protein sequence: CASSIGQGAYSPLHF.

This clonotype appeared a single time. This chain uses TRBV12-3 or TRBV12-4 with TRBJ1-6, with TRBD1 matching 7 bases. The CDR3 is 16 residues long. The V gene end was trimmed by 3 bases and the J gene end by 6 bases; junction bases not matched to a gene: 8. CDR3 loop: CASSFSRTGGNSPLHF. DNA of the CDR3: TGTGCCAGCAGTTTCTCGAGGACAGGAGGTAATTCACCCCTCCACTTT.

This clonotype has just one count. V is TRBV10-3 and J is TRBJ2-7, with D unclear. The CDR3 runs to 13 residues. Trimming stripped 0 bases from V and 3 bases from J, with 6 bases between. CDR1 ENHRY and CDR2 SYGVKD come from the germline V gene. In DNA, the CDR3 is TGTGCCATCAGTGAGTCCCGCATCTACGAGCAGTACTTC. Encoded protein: CAISESRIYEQYF.

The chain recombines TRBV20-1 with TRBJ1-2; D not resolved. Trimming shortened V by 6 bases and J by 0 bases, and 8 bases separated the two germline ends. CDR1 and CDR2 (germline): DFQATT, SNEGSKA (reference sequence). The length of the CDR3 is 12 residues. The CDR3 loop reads CSAQITNYGYTF. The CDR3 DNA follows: TGCAGTGCGCAGATAACTAACTATGGCTACACCTTC.

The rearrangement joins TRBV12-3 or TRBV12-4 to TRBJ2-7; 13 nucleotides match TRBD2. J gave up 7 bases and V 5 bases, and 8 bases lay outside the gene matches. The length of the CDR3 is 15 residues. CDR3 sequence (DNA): TGTGCCAGCAGTGCGGGGACTAGCGGGGTTCTTGAGCAGTACTTC. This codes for CASSAGTSGVLEQYF.

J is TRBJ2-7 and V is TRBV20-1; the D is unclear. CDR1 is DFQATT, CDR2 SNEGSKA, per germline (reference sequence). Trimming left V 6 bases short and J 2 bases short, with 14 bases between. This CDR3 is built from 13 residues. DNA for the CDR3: TGCAGTGCGGGCTGGGAAGGCGCCTACGAGCAGTACTTC. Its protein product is CSAGWEGAYEQYF.

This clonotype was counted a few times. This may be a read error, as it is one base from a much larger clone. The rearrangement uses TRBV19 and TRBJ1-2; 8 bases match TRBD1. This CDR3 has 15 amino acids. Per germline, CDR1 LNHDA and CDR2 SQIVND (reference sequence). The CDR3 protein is CAGSISGGTNYGYTF. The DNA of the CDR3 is TGTGCCGGTAGTATTTCAGGGGGCACTAACTATGGCTACACCTTC.